The 32 T cell receptor beta chains below all came from one sample that was sequenced in a study of identical twins. Using its own MiXCR run on the 5' RACE reads, TCRdb lists one record per CDR3 protein. The sample shows 200,000 to 250,000 distinct CDR3 sequences, roughly a tenth of them seen only once. The sequenced sample was memory T cells sorted from blood. The receptor set was obtained from a man in his forties or fifties in good health.

This clonotype was seen many times. The chain recombines TRBV20-1 with TRBJ1-5, with D tentatively TRBD1 (5 bases). CDR1 DFQATT and CDR2 SNEGSKA come from the germline V gene (reference sequence). The V end was cut by 4 bases, the J end by 4 bases, with 11 bases between. The CDR3 has 13 amino acids. The CDR3 reads CSATRGGNQPQHF. In DNA, the CDR3 is TGCAGTGCTACCCGGGGGGGTAATCAGCCCCAGCATTTT.

At least ten counts were recorded for this clonotype. The chain employs TRBV12-3 or TRBV12-4 and TRBJ2-2; a possible D gene is TRBD1 (5 bases). V lost 6 bases and J 6 bases, leaving 11 bases between the germline ends. This CDR3 is built from 13 residues. The CDR3: CASRQDEPGELFF. For the CDR3, the DNA is TGTGCCAGCAGACAGGACGAGCCCGGGGAGCTGTTTTTT.

This clonotype was detected many times. The chain carries TRBV29-1 and TRBJ2-3; 9 positions match TRBD2. The CDR3 contains 14 residues. Germline assignment: CDR1 SQVTM and CDR2 ANQGSEA. Trimming cost V 7 bases and J 4 bases; bases outside gene matches: 9. CDR3 bases: TGCAGCGCCACTAGCGGGCCGAACTCAGATACGCAGTATTTT. It is translated as CSATSGPNSDTQYF.

The rearrangement uses TRBV5-1 and TRBJ1-1; 7 positions match TRBD1. Germline V gene lookup returns CDR1 SGHRS and CDR2 YFSETQ. The CDR3 has 16 amino acids. Germline trimming cut 4 bases from V and 0 bases from J; bases unmatched to any gene: 9. CDR3 coding DNA: TGCGCCAGCAGCATGAAGACAGGGTACATGAACACTGAAGCTTTCTTT. Translation: CASSMKTGYMNTEAFF.

The chain links TRBV20-1 to TRBJ2-1; D not certain. CDR1 is DFQATT and CDR2 is SNEGSKA in the germline V gene (reference sequence). Trimming removed 7 bases from V and 8 bases from J, with 18 bases in between. The length of the CDR3 is 13 residues. CDR3 nucleotides: TGCAGTGTCGACGGGTCCCGGTTTGATGAGCAGTTCTTC. Translating it yields CSVDGSRFDEQFF.

This sequence joins TRBV9 and TRBJ1-5; a possible D gene is TRBD1 (6 bases). Germline V CDR1 and CDR2: SGDLS, YYNGEE. CDR3 length: 15 residues. The ends were cut back, 2 bases at V and 6 bases at J, with 15 bases in the middle. The CDR3 protein is CASSVQAGEGQPQHF. DNA for the CDR3: TGTGCCAGCAGCGTCCAGGCAGGGGAGGGTCAGCCCCAGCATTTT.

At least ten counts were recorded for this clonotype. The chain employs TRBV11-2 and TRBJ1-5; 7 nucleotides agree with TRBD1. CDR3 size: 19 residues. J lost 0 bases, V lost 5 bases, and 16 bases had no gene match. Germline V gives CDR1 SGHAT, CDR2 FQNNGV. CDR3 protein: CASSLYGTDRPYSNQPQHF. Here the CDR3 DNA reads TGTGCCAGCAGCCTATACGGGACAGACCGACCGTATAGCAATCAGCCCCAGCATTTT.

In this sample, this clonotype turned up many times. V usage is TRBV10-3 and J usage is TRBJ2-1, with D perhaps matching TRBD2 (5 bases). Germline CDR1 is ENHRY and CDR2 is SYGVKD. This CDR3 has 16 amino acids. Deletions cut 2 bases from V and 6 bases from J, with 17 bases between. CDR3 DNA: TGTGCCATCAGTGAGATCGCGAGGGCCGAGTCCAATGAGCAGTTCTTC. As protein: CAISEIARAESNEQFF.

This clonotype is medium-sized (0.01 to 0.1%) within its sample. The rearrangement links TRBV6-5 to TRBJ1-6, with 10 bases matching TRBD1. The CDR3 extends over 18 amino acids. Germline V gene data show CDR1 as MNHEY and CDR2 as SVGAGI. The V segment lost 0 bases and the J segment 4 bases; nucleotides outside the gene matches: 6. The CDR3 loop is CASSYSKTGGIYNSPLHF. In DNA, the CDR3 is TGTGCCAGCAGTTACTCAAAGACAGGGGGCATTTATAATTCACCCCTCCACTTT.

The chain is built from TRBV9 and TRBJ2-2; 8 bases match TRBD2. CDR3 length equals 16 residues. Trimming cost V 2 bases and J 4 bases; bases outside gene matches: 7. The germline CDR1 and CDR2 sequences are SGDLS and YYNGEE. CDR3 in amino acids: CASSVSGGPPTGELFF. CDR3 coding DNA: TGTGCCAGCAGCGTCTCGGGGGGGCCTCCCACCGGGGAGCTGTTTTTT.

CDR3 in amino acids: CASTRGWWQPQHF. DNA for the CDR3: TGTGCCAGTACGAGGGGGTGGTGGCAGCCCCAGCATTTT. The chain employs TRBV19 and TRBJ1-5; possible D gene TRBD1, 6 bases. Germline CDR1 and CDR2: LNHDA and SQIVND (reference sequence). Trimming stripped 7 bases from V and 7 bases from J, with 14 bases between. The CDR3 covers 13 residues.

This clonotype appeared many times. The chain combines TRBV4-1 with TRBJ2-2, with D unclear. Germline CDR1 reads MGHRA; CDR2 reads YSYEKL. V was pared by 6 bases and J by 6 bases, with 8 bases between. CDR3 size: 12 residues. The CDR3 loop is CASREPPGELFF. CDR3 bases: TGCGCCAGCAGAGAACCCCCCGGGGAGCTGTTTTTT.

This clonotype was counted only a few times. CDR3 sequence: CSAGLTGTRYGYTF. The DNA of the CDR3 is TGCAGTGCTGGGTTGACAGGCACTCGCTATGGCTACACCTTC. The rearrangement joins TRBV20-1 to TRBJ1-2; D is perhaps TRBD1 (6 bases). V gave up 5 bases and J gave up 4 bases, with 17 bases separating them. Looked up from germline, CDR1 is DFQATT and CDR2 is SNEGSKA (reference sequence). The CDR3 is 14 residues long.

This clonotype was seen many times. V is TRBV12-3 or TRBV12-4 and J is TRBJ1-2; maybe TRBD1 (5 bases). This CDR3 has 13 amino acids. The V and J ends lost 6 bases and 3 bases respectively, with 11 bases between them. CDR3 nucleotide sequence: TGTGCCAGCAGCTCGGGACCGGACTATGGCTACACCTTC. The encoded protein is CASSSGPDYGYTF.

The chain recombines TRBV20-1 with TRBJ1-6; D is unresolved. Trimming shortened V by 6 bases and J by 14 bases, and 17 bases separated the two germline ends. The germline V gene encodes CDR1 DFQATT and CDR2 SNEGSKA (reference sequence). This CDR3 contains 12 residues. This CDR3 is CSAPSMGKALHF. For the CDR3, the DNA is TGCAGTGCCCCTAGTATGGGGAAGGCCCTCCACTTT.

This clonotype was seen only a few times. The V and J genes are TRBV5-1 and TRBJ2-3; possibly TRBD1 for D (6 bases). CDR1 and CDR2 (germline): SGHRS, YFSETQ. Trimming removed 4 bases at V and 2 bases at J, with 17 bases between. The length of the CDR3 is 16 residues. The CDR3 DNA reads TGCGCCAGCAGCAGGGGGACCCTGTGGGTCACAGATACGCAGTATTTT. It is translated as CASSRGTLWVTDTQYF.

In its sample, this clonotype was seen many times. The gene calls are TRBV21-1 and TRBJ1-2. TRBV21-1 is a pseudogene locus. The CDR3 runs to 14 residues. CDR3 nucleotide sequence: TGTGCCAGCAGCAAATATTGGAGAAACTATGGCTACACCTTC. This codes for CASSKYWRNYGYTF.

This sequence joins TRBV13 and TRBJ2-1; D is perhaps TRBD1 or TRBD2 (5 bases each). Germline assignment: CDR1 PRHDT and CDR2 FYEKMQ (reference sequence). V shed 4 bases and J shed 4 bases, with 14 bases lying between them. The CDR3 totals 15 residues. The CDR3 sequence is CASSSNGARYNEQFF. DNA for the CDR3: TGTGCCAGCAGCTCTAACGGGGCGCGGTACAATGAGCAGTTCTTC. The full variable domain, in which reference TRBV13 and TRBJ2-1 provide the parts outside the CDR3, is AAGVIQSPRHLIKEKRETATLKCYPIPRHDTVYWYQQGPGQDPQFLISFYEKMQSDKGSIPDRFSAQQFSDYHSELNMSSLELGDSALYFCASSSNGARYNEQFFGPGTRLTVL.

The CDR3 region has the DNA TGTGCCAGCAGCTTAGCAGGACTAGCCACAGATACGCAGTATTTT. It encodes CASSLAGLATDTQYF. The chain combines TRBV7-2 with TRBJ2-3, with TRBD2 matching over 8 bases. J gave up 2 bases and V 0 bases, and 1 base lay outside the gene matches. CDR3 length: 15 amino acids. CDR1 and CDR2 from the germline V gene are SGHTA and FQGNSA.

This clonotype was counted many times. Here the CDR3 DNA reads TGTGCCAGCAGCTACGGGACAGCTGAAGCTTTCTTT. The encoded protein is CASSYGTAEAFF. This chain links TRBV7-9 with TRBJ1-1; 7 nucleotides align to TRBD1. CDR1 and CDR2 (germline): SEHNR, FQNEAQ (reference sequence). The CDR3 contains 12 residues. The V gene end was trimmed by 4 bases and the J gene end by 6 bases; junction bases not matched to a gene: 2.

There are a few counts of this clonotype. The J gene is TRBJ2-7, the V gene TRBV7-2; TRBD2 is a possible D gene (5 bases). V was shortened by 2 bases and J by 2 bases, with 10 bases between the two germline ends. The germline V gene has CDR1 SGHTA and CDR2 FQGNSA. The CDR3 extends over 14 amino acids. The CDR3 reads CASSLIEGPYEQYF. CDR3 DNA sequence: TGTGCCAGCAGCTTAATCGAGGGCCCCTACGAGCAGTACTTC.

This clonotype showed up many times. This chain joins TRBV7-2 and TRBJ2-7, with D possibly being TRBD2 (6 bases). V was clipped by 1 base and J by 3 bases, with 13 bases between them. The CDR3 contains 15 residues. Germline V gene sequence: CDR1 SGHTA, CDR2 FQGNSA. The CDR3 nucleotides are TGTGCCAGCAGCTTAGTCGGGGGAATGTACTACGAGCAGTACTTC. This sequence encodes CASSLVGGMYYEQYF.

Notes on this clonotype: This may be a read error, as it is one base from a much larger clone. The chain recombines TRBV20-1 with TRBJ1-2; a possible D gene is TRBD1 (5 bases). The CDR3 runs 15 residues. Germline lookup yields CDR1 DFQATT and CDR2 SNEGSKA (reference sequence). CDR3 region: CSARDVGPRGSGFTF. Written as DNA, the CDR3 is TGCAGTGCTAGAGATGTGGGACCGCGGGGTTCCGGCTTCACCTTC.

This clonotype was recorded many times. The chain uses TRBV4-3 and TRBJ1-2; D may be TRBD1 (5 bases). Trimming pared 5 bases from V and 3 bases from J, leaving 10 bases between. Germline V gene sequence: CDR1 LGHNA, CDR2 YSLEER. The length of the CDR3 is 13 residues. CDR3 protein: CASSYQGHYGYTF. The CDR3 DNA reads as TGCGCCAGCAGCTACCAGGGCCACTATGGCTACACCTTC.

This clonotype was seen a few times. The genes are TRBV4-3 and TRBJ2-1; 9 bases align to TRBD2. Germline values: CDR1 LGHNA, CDR2 YSLEER. The CDR3 extends over 15 amino acids. V lost 4 bases, J lost 7 bases, and 8 bases stayed unmatched. The CDR3 sequence is CASSRLLAGLNEQFF. DNA for the CDR3: TGCGCCAGCAGCCGCCTACTAGCGGGCCTGAATGAGCAGTTCTTC.

This clonotype was detected ten times or more. The chain carries TRBV7-2 and TRBJ1-1; no clear D. V was shortened by 6 bases and J by 3 bases, with 17 bases between the two germline ends. This CDR3 region has 15 residues. From germline, CDR1 is SGHTA and CDR2 FQGNSA. CDR3: CASRGRAGSDTEAFF. CDR3 nucleotide sequence: TGTGCCAGCAGGGGAAGGGCCGGGTCCGACACTGAAGCTTTCTTT.

This clonotype was observed at least ten times. The chain is built from TRBV5-6 and TRBJ2-5; TRBD2 matches 7 bases. From germline, CDR1 is SGHDT and CDR2 YYEEEE. This CDR3 has 15 amino acids. V lost 2 bases, J lost 1 base, and 5 bases stayed unmatched. The CDR3 here is CASSFMRGSQETQYF. The CDR3 nucleotides read TGTGCCAGCAGCTTCATGCGGGGGAGCCAAGAGACCCAGTACTTC.

This clonotype has a handful of counts. The chain's CDR3 is CASSLALQGANTEAFF. CDR3 in DNA: TGTGCCAGCAGCTTAGCACTCCAGGGGGCGAACACTGAAGCTTTCTTT. The chain has TRBV11-1 and TRBJ1-1; 8 bases agree with TRBD1. Trimming took 0 bases from V and 1 from J; bases not matched to a gene: 4. In germline, CDR1 is SGHAT, CDR2 FQDESV (reference sequence). CDR3 length: 16 residues.

This clonotype has a count of ten or more. The rearrangement links TRBV29-1 to TRBJ2-5; the D gene is possibly TRBD2 (8 bases). This CDR3 is 20 amino acids long. V was clipped by 7 bases and J by 3 bases, with 36 bases between them. Germline V gives CDR1 SQVTM, CDR2 ANQGSEA. CDR3 sequence (DNA): TGCAGCGAAGGGACAGCGCACGGACTAGCCCTCCAGTACCTCAAAGAGACCCAGTACTTC. The encoded protein is CSEGTAHGLALQYLKETQYF.

This clonotype was counted a single time. The DNA for the CDR3 is TGCAGTGCGAGTTTTGGACAGGCACAAGAGACCCAGTACTTC. It codes for CSASFGQAQETQYF. J is TRBJ2-5 and V is TRBV20-1, with 7 bases fitting TRBD1. The length of the CDR3 is 14 residues. Germline-derived CDR1 and CDR2 are DFQATT and SNEGSKA (reference sequence). The trim removed 6 bases at V and 2 bases at J, leaving 9 bases unmatched.

This clonotype came up a few times. The chain is built from TRBV3-1 and TRBJ2-2; D perhaps matches TRBD2 (5 bases). The germline V gene encodes CDR1 LGHDT and CDR2 YNNKEL (reference sequence). This CDR3 comprises 15 residues. V was clipped by 3 bases and J by 4 bases, with 12 bases between them. CDR3: CASSHGGTSTGELFF. CDR3 nucleotide sequence: TGTGCCAGCAGCCACGGAGGCACGTCCACCGGGGAGCTGTTTTTT.

The V and J genes are TRBV9 and TRBJ2-3; no clear D. Trimming removed 3 bases at V and 2 bases at J, with 16 bases between. Germline CDR1 and CDR2: SGDLS and YYNGEE. The CDR3 is 16 amino acids. The CDR3 spells CASSASFAYYTDTQYF. The CDR3 region has the DNA TGTGCCAGCAGCGCCTCCTTCGCCTATTACACAGATACGCAGTATTTT.